This entry describes one T cell receptor beta chain. The data are from a study of blood T cell repertoires in COVID-19. The wider study: Acute and convalescent COVID-19 samples came from the United States, Italy and Spain. The cDNA or gDNA used as material had been derived from T cells, B-cell-depleted T cells, or PBMCs.

In the original workflow: Reference gene primer amplification gave estimated nucleated cell counts. Clones were sequenced by immunoSEQ multiplex PCR, and TCRdb holds only the in-frame ones, with some missing. V, J and clone size reflect that table, while D and trimming were determined from the DNA. The table lists 150,000 to 200,000 clones, about 79% of them singletons. The CDR3 consists of 13 residues. V lost 6 bases to trimming and J lost 6 bases; unmatched junction nucleotides: 8. CDR1 and CDR2 (germline): SQVTM, ANQGSEA. Material: peripheral blood. This chain uses TRBV29-1 with TRBJ2-1; TRBD1 matches at 7 bases. This sequence originates from a woman in her 70s with acute or convalescent COVID-19. CDR3 residues: CSVTRDSLNEQFF. CDR3 coding DNA: TGCAGCGTAACCCGGGACAGTCTCAATGAGCAGTTCTTC.